This T cell receptor (beta chain) was recovered during a study of blood T cell repertoires in COVID-19 (TCRdb year 2020). General notes on the study: The collaborator samples originated in the United States, Italy and Spain and spanned the acute and convalescent phases of COVID-19. The sample metadata nearly always contained a de-identified subject ID, COVID-19 status, age in years and sex. The dataset comprised deeply sampled blood TCRbeta repertoires from subjects exposed to, actively infected with, or recovered from COVID-19. The samples were drawn from two sources: the first 160 participants of the ongoing ImmuneRACE study, and 950 to 1,500 subjects contributed by 6 global collaborators. The prospective study material was composed of cDNA or gDNA derived from T cells, B-cell-depleted T cells, or PBMCs. HLA class I and class II types, where available, came from metadata supplied by the sample provider rather than from assay-based typing. The repertoires were made available in a free public database intended to serve as a resource for research on the immune response to SARS-CoV-2.

For this clone: The antigen it binds to is not known. There are no base qualities to consult, and no much larger clone falls within one base.

Broad study findings and their caveats: The amount of clinical and demographic metadata varied by source and participant and was provided uncurated.

The immunoSEQ Assay, a bias-controlled multiplex PCR, was used to amplify TCRbeta CDR3 regions from genomic DNA. As for the original processing: The number of nucleated cells in each sample was estimated from the amplification of reference gene primers within the assay. To quantify the absolute abundance of each unique TCRbeta CDR3 rearrangement, sequence reads were collapsed and filtered. For each sample, productive Simpson clonality was calculated by taking the square root of Simpson's diversity index across productive rearrangements. TCRdb mirrors the immuneACCESS table, restricted to in-frame sequences. Some clones are absent from its copies; in checked studies, under half trace to an unresolved V gene, and the reason for the others is unknown. Clonal size and the V and J genes are those of that table, whereas D and trimming came from the DNA. The sample profile shows more than 65,000 clones; about 85% of them were found once. Clones ranked in the top ten supply about 5% of the sample.

Each collaborating institution followed its own protocols to collect whole blood in K2EDTA tubes. For TCRbeta analysis, collaborator samples were shipped as frozen whole blood, as isolated PBMCs, or as DNA extracted from either sample type. Ends trimmed: V by 4 bases, J by 3 bases; bases unmatched to a gene: 0. Counted from cysteine to phenylalanine, this CDR3 has 14 amino acids. Of the read, only the CDR3 DNA is kept; its 42 bases are in frame from base 1. CDR1 and CDR2 are drawn from the germline V gene: SGHRS, YFSETQ. Recombination connected TRBV5-1 to TRBJ2-5; 13 bases in between match TRBD2. The TCR comes from a man between 60 and 75 years old with active or convalescent COVID-19. Sequencing used peripheral blood. The CDR3 amino acid sequence is: CASSGTSGEETQYF. The nucleotides are TGCGCCAGCAGCGGGACTAGCGGGGAAGAGACCCAGTACTTC.